Listed here are 32 T cell receptor beta chains from one sample, sequenced in a study of blood T cell repertoires in COVID-19. This table comes from immunoSEQ multiplex PCR, and its TCRdb copy is limited to in-frame clones, with some not included. The sample includes about 230,000 clones, 65% to 90% of them seen just once. Sequencing was performed on peripheral blood. These receptors originate from a woman between 35 and 50 years old who had recovered from COVID-19.

This chain uses TRBV4-2 with TRBJ2-5; D perhaps matches TRBD1 (5 bases). The CDR3 is 15 amino acids. Trimming left V 2 bases short and J 5 bases short, with 15 bases between. Germline CDR1 is LGHNA and CDR2 is YNFKEQ. The CDR3 bases are TGTGCCAGCAGCCAAAAACCCCAGGGTGTGGAGACCCAGTACTTC. Translating it yields CASSQKPQGVETQYF.

The chain carries TRBV19 and TRBJ1-2; 9 bases agree with TRBD1. Germline V gene lookup returns CDR1 LNHDA and CDR2 SQIVND (reference sequence). The CDR3 covers 17 residues. J was trimmed by 1 base and V by 7 bases; bases with no gene match: 13. CDR3 coding DNA: TGTGCCAGTAAGACTACGGACAGGGGCTTGCGTAACTATGGCTACACCTTC. Translation: CASKTTDRGLRNYGYTF.

The chain links TRBV6-5 to TRBJ1-2, with a tentative D call TRBD1 (6 bases). Trimming took 4 bases from V and 7 from J, leaving 13 bases between them. CDR1 is MNHEY, CDR2 SVGAGI, per germline. There are 13 residues in the CDR3. The CDR3 bases are TGTGCCAGCAGTTTACAGGGTCCGAGTGGCTACACCTTC. Its translation is CASSLQGPSGYTF.

Only one count was recorded for this clone. The chain recombines TRBV12-3 or TRBV12-4 with TRBJ1-1, with TRBD1 as a possible D gene (6 bases). V dropped 5 bases and J dropped 6 bases, with 7 bases sitting between them. This CDR3 spans 11 amino acids. The CDR3 DNA reads as TGTGCCAGCAGTCACAGGGCTGAAGCTTTCTTT. The encoded protein is CASSHRAEAFF.

The CDR3 protein is CASSQVQGYTEAFF. The CDR3 DNA follows: TGTGCCAGCAGTCAGGTACAGGGGTACACTGAAGCTTTCTTT. The chain combines TRBV6-2 or TRBV6-3 with TRBJ1-1; 7 nucleotides agree with TRBD1. The junction had 6 bases not matched to a gene; V was cut back by 5 bases and J by 3 bases. The germline V gene has CDR1 MNHEY and CDR2 SVGEGT. This CDR3 spans 14 amino acids.

Here the CDR3 reads CASRHRGAEAFF. As DNA, the CDR3 is TGTGCCAGCAGACACAGGGGAGCTGAAGCTTTCTTT. V is TRBV12-3 or TRBV12-4 and J is TRBJ1-1; 7 bases line up with TRBD1. The V and J ends lost 6 bases and 6 bases, in that order; junction bases with no gene match: 4. The CDR3 extends over 12 amino acids.

The chain carries TRBV19 and TRBJ1-1, with TRBD1 matching 8 bases. This CDR3 has 18 residues. In germline, CDR1 is LNHDA, CDR2 SQIVND (reference sequence). Unmatched junction bases numbered 14, after V lost 5 bases and J lost 0 bases. The CDR3 DNA reads TGTGCCAGTAGTTTAATGGCAGGGGGCCAGACTATGAACACTGAAGCTTTCTTT. Translated: CASSLMAGGQTMNTEAFF.

The rearrangement joins TRBV7-2 to TRBJ2-7; TRBD2 agrees at 8 bases. J lost 7 bases, V lost 3 bases, and 8 bases had no gene match. CDR3 size: 14 residues. The germline V gene encodes CDR1 SGHTA and CDR2 FQGNSA. The CDR3 spells CASSFGRGGREQYF. CDR3 nucleotides: TGTGCCAGCAGCTTCGGTCGGGGGGGCCGTGAGCAGTACTTC.

This sequence joins TRBV7-2 and TRBJ2-3; perhaps TRBD2 as D (5 bases). Trimming cost V 5 bases and J 8 bases, with 11 bases left between them. Germline-derived CDR1 and CDR2 are SGHTA and FQGNSA. CDR3 length: 12 amino acids. The CDR3 DNA reads as TGTGCCAGCAGCCCTGCCGGAGGTACGCAGTATTTT. Translated: CASSPAGGTQYF.

The V gene is TRBV9, the J gene TRBJ2-1; D might be TRBD1 (6 bases). Germline-derived CDR1 and CDR2 are SGDLS and YYNGEE. The V and J ends lost 4 bases and 5 bases respectively, with 13 bases between them. The CDR3 runs 14 residues. The CDR3 nucleotides read TGTGCCAGCAGCTACGGGACATCTAACAATGAGCAGTTCTTC. Residues: CASSYGTSNNEQFF. Together with reference TRBV9 and TRBJ2-1, the CDR3 gives the full variable domain: DSGVTQTPKHLITATGQRVTLRCSPRSGDLSVYWYQQSLDQGLQFLIQYYNGEERAKGNILERFSAQQFPDLHSELNLSSLELGDSALYFCASSYGTSNNEQFFGPGTRLTVL.

This rearrangement joins TRBV7-2 to TRBJ1-2; D possibly corresponds to TRBD1 (6 bases). In germline, CDR1 is SGHTA, CDR2 FQGNSA. V was shortened by 1 base and J by 0 bases, with 9 bases between the two germline ends. The CDR3 extends over 15 amino acids. The CDR3 spells CASSLGSGANYGYTF. The DNA for the CDR3 is TGTGCCAGCAGCTTAGGCTCAGGGGCTAACTATGGCTACACCTTC.

The V gene is TRBV7-2, the J gene TRBJ2-3; 9 bases agree with TRBD1. The length of the CDR3 is 16 residues. Germline loops: CDR1 SGHTA, CDR2 FQGNSA. Germline trimming cut 5 bases from V and 1 base from J; bases unmatched to any gene: 7. The CDR3 reads CASSGRTGVGTDTQYF. As DNA, the CDR3 is TGTGCCAGCAGCGGAAGGACAGGGGTCGGCACAGATACGCAGTATTTT. Full variable domain (remainder filled in from reference TRBV7-2 and TRBJ2-3): GAGVSQSPSNKVTEKGKDVELRCDPISGHTALYWYRQSLGQGLEFLIYFQGNSAPDKSGLPSDRFSAERTGGSVSTLTIQRTQQEDSAVYLCASSGRTGVGTDTQYFGPGTRLTVL.

The gene calls are TRBV4-3 and TRBJ2-7; no reliable D call. V lost 2 bases, J lost 4 bases, and 15 bases lay in between. CDR1 is LGHNA, CDR2 YSLEER, per germline. The CDR3 has 15 residues. CDR3 sequence (DNA): TGCGCCAGCAGCCAATTGCTAACGTCACGTTACGAGCAGTACTTC. Translation gives CASSQLLTSRYEQYF.

The genes are TRBV18 and TRBJ1-6; D perhaps matches TRBD1 (5 bases). Per the germline V gene, CDR1 is KGHSH and CDR2 is LQKENI. This CDR3 has 15 residues. The ends were cut back, 0 bases at V and 9 bases at J, with 12 bases in the middle. CDR3 region: CASSPPGLGSSPLHF. The CDR3 region has the DNA TGTGCCAGCTCACCACCGGGACTGGGCAGTTCACCCCTCCACTTT.

The chain combines TRBV7-2 with TRBJ1-1, with a tentative D call TRBD1 (6 bases). V was trimmed by 4 bases and J by 4 bases, leaving 16 bases between them. Germline V gives CDR1 SGHTA, CDR2 FQGNSA. The CDR3 has 15 amino acids. Here the CDR3 reads CASSSTWGGLTEAFF. The CDR3 DNA reads as TGTGCCAGCAGCTCCACTTGGGGGGGCCTCACTGAAGCTTTCTTT. The full variable domain, with the rest looked up from reference TRBV7-2 and TRBJ1-1, is GAGVSQSPSNKVTEKGKDVELRCDPISGHTALYWYRQSLGQGLEFLIYFQGNSAPDKSGLPSDRFSAERTGGSVSTLTIQRTQQEDSAVYLCASSSTWGGLTEAFFGQGTRLTVV.

This clone has a single count. The rearrangement uses TRBV2 and TRBJ1-1, with D possibly TRBD1 on 6 matching bases. Germline CDR1 is SNHLY and CDR2 is FYNNEI. With 4 bases removed from V and 11 bases from J, the gap between germline ends came to 11 bases. CDR3 length equals 11 residues. The CDR3 protein is CASSVQGFAFF. CDR3 nucleotide sequence: TGTGCCAGCAGTGTACAGGGTTTTGCTTTCTTT.

The chain couples TRBV7-2 to TRBJ2-1; 13 bases fit TRBD2. With 5 bases clipped from V and 6 bases from J, the junction kept 7 bases outside the gene matches. CDR1 is SGHTA and CDR2 is FQGNSA in the germline V gene. The CDR3 length is 16 residues. The CDR3 DNA reads as TGTGCCAGCAGCCGTACTAGCGGGGGGGGAGGCAATGAGCAGTTCTTC. It yields the protein CASSRTSGGGGNEQFF.

This chain uses TRBV7-2 with TRBJ2-5; 10 bases agree with TRBD1. Trimming cost V 4 bases and J 5 bases; bases outside gene matches: 4. Germline V CDR1 and CDR2: SGHTA, FQGNSA. This CDR3 is 14 amino acids long. CDR3 sequence reads: CASSSGTGDETQYF. Written as DNA, the CDR3 is TGTGCCAGCAGCTCCGGGACAGGGGACGAGACCCAGTACTTC.

V and J are TRBV5-4 and TRBJ2-6; tentative D call: TRBD1 (6 bases). The germline gives CDR1 SGHNT, CDR2 YYREEE (reference sequence). The CDR3 length is 16 residues. V lost 4 bases to trimming and J lost 0 bases, with 11 bases between them. This CDR3 reads CASSPGGISGANVLTF. The CDR3 DNA sequence: TGTGCCAGCAGCCCTGGGGGCATCTCTGGGGCCAACGTCCTGACTTTC.

The chain uses TRBV5-1 and TRBJ1-4; TRBD1 matches at 10 bases. Germline V gene sequence: CDR1 SGHRS, CDR2 YFSETQ. CDR3 length: 13 residues. V lost 5 bases to trimming and J lost 8 bases; unmatched junction nucleotides: 3. The CDR3 DNA follows: TGCGCCAGCAGTGACAGGGGGCTCGAAAAACTGTTTTTT. Its translation: CASSDRGLEKLFF.

This rearrangement joins TRBV10-1 to TRBJ2-2, with 11 bases that match TRBD2. Germline CDR1 reads WNHNN; CDR2 reads SYGVQD (reference sequence). J was trimmed by 3 bases and V by 7 bases; bases with no gene match: 7. The CDR3 has 16 residues. CDR3 DNA: TGCGCCAGCACCCTTAGCGGGGGGGCCGACACCGGGGAGCTGTTTTTT. Translating gives CASTLSGGADTGELFF.

The chain employs TRBV6-1 and TRBJ1-4; 10 bases line up with TRBD1. Germline assignment: CDR1 MNHNS and CDR2 SASEGT. The CDR3 length is 16 residues. V lost 4 bases to trimming and J lost 4 bases; unmatched junction nucleotides: 6. The DNA of the CDR3 is TGTGCCAGCAGTGTTCGGACAGGGGGTAATAATGAAAAACTGTTTTTT. Amino acid sequence: CASSVRTGGNNEKLFF.

On this clone itself: At one of its ends the junction is not consistent with the germline gene, which may arise from a read error. The chain uses TRBV7-6 and TRBJ2-7, with a weak D call TRBD2 (5 bases). Per the germline V gene, CDR1 is SGHVS and CDR2 is FNYEAQ. The CDR3 sequence is 13 residues long. The CDR3 DNA is TGTGCCAGCAGTAATGAGGGATCCTTCGAGCAGTACTTC. Protein sequence: CASSNEGSFEQYF.

This clone was found a few times. The same CDR3 arises from other DNA sequences in this sample as well. This chain joins TRBV11-3 and TRBJ1-2, with 7 bases lining up with TRBD1. In germline, CDR1 is SGHNT, CDR2 YENEEA. This CDR3 is 13 amino acids long. V lost 5 bases to trimming and J lost 3 bases; unmatched junction nucleotides: 3. The CDR3 DNA sequence: TGTGCCAGCAGCCTCGGGACAGACTATGGCTACACCTTC. This encodes CASSLGTDYGYTF.

The genes are TRBV2 and TRBJ1-5; 7 positions agree with TRBD1. This CDR3 has 15 amino acids. With V trimmed by 10 bases and J by 0 bases, 9 bases remained unmatched. Looked up from germline, CDR1 is SNHLY and CDR2 is FYNNEI. This CDR3 is CATQQGLYSNQPQHF. CDR3 sequence (DNA): TGTGCCACCCAACAGGGGTTATATAGCAATCAGCCCCAGCATTTT.

With respect to this clone: One end of the junction varies from germline; a read error may be responsible. This rearrangement joins TRBV3-1 (or the pseudogene TRBV3-2) to TRBJ1-2, with TRBD1 identical over 7 bases. CDR3 length: 13 residues. Germline V gene lookup returns CDR1 LGHDT and CDR2 YNNKEL (reference sequence). The CDR3 DNA is TGTGCCAGCAGCCAAGATTGGACAGGAGAGGCCCTCTTC. It translates to CASSQDWTGEALF.

This clone was observed a few times. V usage is TRBV19 and J usage is TRBJ1-1, with D perhaps matching TRBD1 (6 bases). This CDR3 has 13 amino acids. Deletions cut 4 bases from V and 5 bases from J, with 11 bases between. Germline V gene sequence: CDR1 LNHDA, CDR2 SQIVND (reference sequence). CDR3 in amino acids: CASSTLQGTEAFF. In nucleotides, the CDR3 is TGTGCCAGTAGTACCCTACAGGGAACTGAAGCTTTCTTT.

The V and J genes are TRBV2 and TRBJ2-4; D is perhaps TRBD1 (5 bases). With 10 bases removed from V and 5 bases from J, the gap between germline ends came to 9 bases. CDR1 is SNHLY, CDR2 FYNNEI, per germline. The CDR3 runs to 11 residues. The CDR3 coding sequence is TGTGCCACCCAAGGGGAAAACATTCAGTACTTC. This sequence encodes CATQGENIQYF.

The gene calls are TRBV7-9 and TRBJ2-7; 9 positions match TRBD2. V trimming: 1 base; J trimming: 7 bases; junction bases outside the gene matches: 2. From germline, CDR1 is SEHNR and CDR2 FQNEAQ (reference sequence). The CDR3 contains 13 residues. The CDR3 nucleotides read TGTGCCAGCAGCTTAGTAGCGGGGGTTGAGCAGTACTTC. This codes for CASSLVAGVEQYF.

The sample holds many counts of this clone. The chain has TRBV5-8 and TRBJ2-7; weak D call: TRBD1 (6 bases). V dropped 1 base and J dropped 0 bases, with 8 bases sitting between them. The length of the CDR3 is 14 residues. Germline V lookup: CDR1 SGHTS, CDR2 YDEGEE. Written as DNA, the CDR3 is TGTGCCAGCAGCTTGACAGGGAGCTCCTACGAGCAGTACTTC. Encoded protein: CASSLTGSSYEQYF.

This chain connects TRBV18 to TRBJ2-2; TRBD2 might be the D (5 bases). V gave up 3 bases and J gave up 6 bases, with 14 bases separating them. The CDR3 loop spans 15 amino acids. From germline, CDR1 is KGHSH and CDR2 LQKENI. In nucleotides, the CDR3 is TGTGCCAGCTCACCCCCGGAGGTACCCGCCGGGGAGCTGTTTTTT. Encoded protein: CASSPPEVPAGELFF.

The gene calls are TRBV6-5 and TRBJ2-6, with D unresolved. Germline V CDR1 and CDR2: MNHEY, SVGAGI. Trimming shortened V by 10 bases and J by 0 bases, and 4 bases separated the two germline ends. The length of the CDR3 is 12 residues. The CDR3 DNA reads as TGTGCCACCGGCTCTGGGGCCAACGTCCTGACTTTC. Translating gives CATGSGANVLTF.